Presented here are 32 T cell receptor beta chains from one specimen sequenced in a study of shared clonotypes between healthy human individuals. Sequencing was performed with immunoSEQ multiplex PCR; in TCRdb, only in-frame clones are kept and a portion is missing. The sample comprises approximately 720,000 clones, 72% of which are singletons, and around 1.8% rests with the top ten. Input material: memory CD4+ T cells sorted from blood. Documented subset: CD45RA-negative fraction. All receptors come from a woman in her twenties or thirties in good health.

The CDR3 protein is CASSKALPPTSGNSYEQYF. The DNA for the CDR3 is TGTGCCAGCAGCAAAGCCCTACCACCTACAAGCGGGAACTCCTACGAGCAGTACTTC. V and J are TRBV21-1 and TRBJ2-7; the table's D call of TRBD2 was not tested on the DNA. TRBV21-1 is a known pseudogene. CDR3 length equals 19 residues.

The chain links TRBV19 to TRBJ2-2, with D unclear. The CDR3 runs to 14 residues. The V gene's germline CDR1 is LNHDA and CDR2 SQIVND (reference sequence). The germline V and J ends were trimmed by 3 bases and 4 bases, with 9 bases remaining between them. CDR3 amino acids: CASSIRQRTGELFF. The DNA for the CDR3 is TGTGCCAGTAGTATTCGGCAGCGCACCGGGGAGCTGTTTTTT.

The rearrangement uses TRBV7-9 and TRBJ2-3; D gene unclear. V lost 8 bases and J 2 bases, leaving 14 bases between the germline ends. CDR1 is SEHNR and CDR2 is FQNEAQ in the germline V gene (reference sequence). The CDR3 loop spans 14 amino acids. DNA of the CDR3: TGTGCCAGCTCCGGACGCACAAACACAGATACGCAGTATTTT. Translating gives CASSGRTNTDTQYF.

The CDR3 DNA follows: TGTGCCAGCAGCTCCTCCGCTGGGGCCATCTTCTACAATGAGCAGTTCTTC. Translating it yields CASSSSAGAIFYNEQFF. The chain carries TRBV11-1 and TRBJ2-1; a weak D match, TRBD1 (5 bases). The CDR3 consists of 17 residues. Trimming removed 4 bases at V and 3 bases at J, with 19 bases between. Germline V gene data show CDR1 as SGHAT and CDR2 as FQDESV (reference sequence).

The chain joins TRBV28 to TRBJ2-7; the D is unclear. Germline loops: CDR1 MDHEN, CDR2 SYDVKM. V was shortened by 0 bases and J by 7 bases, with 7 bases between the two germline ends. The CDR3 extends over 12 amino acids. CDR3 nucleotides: TGTGCCAGCAGTTTATGGGCTGAAGAGCAGTACTTC. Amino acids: CASSLWAEEQYF.

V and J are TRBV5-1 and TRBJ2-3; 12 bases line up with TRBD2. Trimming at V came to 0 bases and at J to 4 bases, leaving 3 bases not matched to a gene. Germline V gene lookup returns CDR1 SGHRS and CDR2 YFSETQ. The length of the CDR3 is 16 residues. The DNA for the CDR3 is TGCGCCAGCAGCTTGGGACTAGCGGGAGCCCCAGATACGCAGTATTTT. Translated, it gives CASSLGLAGAPDTQYF.

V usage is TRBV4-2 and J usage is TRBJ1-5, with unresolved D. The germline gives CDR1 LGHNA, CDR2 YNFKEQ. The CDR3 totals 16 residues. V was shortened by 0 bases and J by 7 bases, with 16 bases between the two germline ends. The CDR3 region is CASSQEYSDVTQPQHF. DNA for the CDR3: TGTGCCAGCAGCCAAGAGTATTCTGACGTGACCCAGCCCCAGCATTTT.

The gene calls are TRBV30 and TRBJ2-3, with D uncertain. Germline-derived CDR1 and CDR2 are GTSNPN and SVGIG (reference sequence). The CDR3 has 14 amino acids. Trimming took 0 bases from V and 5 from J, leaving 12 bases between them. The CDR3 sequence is CAWSVQDFGDTQYF. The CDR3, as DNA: TGTGCCTGGAGTGTTCAAGATTTTGGAGATACGCAGTATTTT.

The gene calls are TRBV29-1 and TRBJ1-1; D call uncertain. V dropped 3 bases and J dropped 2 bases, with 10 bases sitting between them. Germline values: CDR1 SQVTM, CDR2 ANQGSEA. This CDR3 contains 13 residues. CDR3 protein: CSVDGQLNTEAFF. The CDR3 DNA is TGCAGCGTTGATGGGCAGCTCAACACTGAAGCTTTCTTT.

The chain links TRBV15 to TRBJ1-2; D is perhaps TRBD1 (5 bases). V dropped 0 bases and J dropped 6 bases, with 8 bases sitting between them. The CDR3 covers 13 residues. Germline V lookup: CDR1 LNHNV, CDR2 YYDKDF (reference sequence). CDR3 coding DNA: TGTGCCACCAGCAGAGATCCAGGGCATGGCTACACCTTC. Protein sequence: CATSRDPGHGYTF.

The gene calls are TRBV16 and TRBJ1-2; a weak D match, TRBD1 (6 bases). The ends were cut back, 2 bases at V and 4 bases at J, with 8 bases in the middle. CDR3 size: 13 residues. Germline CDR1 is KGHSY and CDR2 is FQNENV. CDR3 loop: CASSQRDIYGYTF. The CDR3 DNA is TGTGCCAGCAGCCAAAGGGACATCTATGGCTACACCTTC.

The CDR3 DNA follows: TGTGCCAGCAGCTCCCGGACAGGGGCCTACGAGCAGTACTTC. This encodes CASSSRTGAYEQYF. J is TRBJ2-7 and V is TRBV6-5; TRBD1 agrees at 9 bases. The CDR3 covers 14 residues. The trim removed 6 bases at V and 2 bases at J, leaving 5 bases unmatched. Germline lookup yields CDR1 MNHEY and CDR2 SVGAGI.

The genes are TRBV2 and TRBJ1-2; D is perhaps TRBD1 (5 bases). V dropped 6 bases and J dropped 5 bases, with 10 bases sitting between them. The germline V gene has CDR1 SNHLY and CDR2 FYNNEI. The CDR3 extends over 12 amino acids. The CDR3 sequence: CASRGVTYGYTF. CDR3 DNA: TGTGCCAGCAGGGGGGTTACTTATGGCTACACCTTC.

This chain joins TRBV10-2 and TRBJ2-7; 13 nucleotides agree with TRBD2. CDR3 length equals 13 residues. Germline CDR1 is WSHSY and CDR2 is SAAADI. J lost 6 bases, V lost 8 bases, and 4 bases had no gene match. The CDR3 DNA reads TGCGCCAGCGGACTAGCGGGAGCCCCCGAGCAGTACTTC. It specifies CASGLAGAPEQYF.

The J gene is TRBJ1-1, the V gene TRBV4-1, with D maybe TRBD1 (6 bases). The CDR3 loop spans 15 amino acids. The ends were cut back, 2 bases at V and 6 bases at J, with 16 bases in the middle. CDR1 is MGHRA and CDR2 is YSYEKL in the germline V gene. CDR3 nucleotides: TGCGCCAGCAGCCAATTAGGGGAGGGGGGCTCTGAAGCTTTCTTT. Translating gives CASSQLGEGGSEAFF.

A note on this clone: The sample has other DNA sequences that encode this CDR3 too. DNA for the CDR3: TGTGCCAGCAGGGGAATTGCAACTAATGAAAAACTGTTTTTT. This codes for CASRGIATNEKLFF. The gene calls are TRBV2 and TRBJ1-4; no clear D gene. The germline CDR1 and CDR2 sequences are SNHLY and FYNNEI. There are 14 residues in the CDR3. Trimming pared 6 bases from V and 0 bases from J, leaving 8 bases between.

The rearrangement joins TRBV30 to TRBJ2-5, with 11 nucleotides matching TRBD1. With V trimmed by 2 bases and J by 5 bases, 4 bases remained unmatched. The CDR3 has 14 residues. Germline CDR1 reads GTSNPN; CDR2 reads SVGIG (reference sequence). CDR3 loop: CAWSRTGGWETQYF. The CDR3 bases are TGTGCCTGGAGTAGGACAGGGGGCTGGGAGACCCAGTACTTC.

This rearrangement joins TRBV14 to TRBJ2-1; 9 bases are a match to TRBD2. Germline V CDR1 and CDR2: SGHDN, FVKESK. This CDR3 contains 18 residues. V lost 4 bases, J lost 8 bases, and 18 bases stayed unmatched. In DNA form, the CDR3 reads TGTGCCAGCAGCCGCAAGGGAGCTGGCGGGAGGGCCGGTCATGAGCAGTTCTTC. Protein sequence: CASSRKGAGGRAGHEQFF.

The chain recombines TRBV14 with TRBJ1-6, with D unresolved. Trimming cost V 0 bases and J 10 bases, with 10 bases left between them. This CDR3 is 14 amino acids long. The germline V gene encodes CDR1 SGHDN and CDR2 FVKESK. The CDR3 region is CASSQDPWRSPLHF. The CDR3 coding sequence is TGTGCCAGCAGCCAAGATCCGTGGCGGTCACCCCTCCACTTT.

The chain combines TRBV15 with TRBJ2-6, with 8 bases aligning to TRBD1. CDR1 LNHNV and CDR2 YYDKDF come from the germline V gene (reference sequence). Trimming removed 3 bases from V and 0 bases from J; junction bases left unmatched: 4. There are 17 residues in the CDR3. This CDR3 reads CATSRGQAASGANVLTF. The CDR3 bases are TGTGCCACCAGCAGGGGACAGGCCGCCTCTGGGGCCAACGTCCTGACTTTC.

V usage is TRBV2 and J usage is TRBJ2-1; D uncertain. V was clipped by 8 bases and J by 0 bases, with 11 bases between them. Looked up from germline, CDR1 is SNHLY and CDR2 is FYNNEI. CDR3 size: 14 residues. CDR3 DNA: TGTGCCAGCTCAATGCAGAGCTCCTACAATGAGCAGTTCTTC. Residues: CASSMQSSYNEQFF.

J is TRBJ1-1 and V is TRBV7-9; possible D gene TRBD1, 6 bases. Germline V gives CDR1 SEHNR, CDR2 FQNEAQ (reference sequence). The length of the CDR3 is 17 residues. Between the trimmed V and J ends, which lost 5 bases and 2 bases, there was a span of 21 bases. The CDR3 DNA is TGTGCCAGCAGCGTAGGTAATTTAGCGGACAGTAACACTGAAGCTTTCTTT. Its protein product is CASSVGNLADSNTEAFF.

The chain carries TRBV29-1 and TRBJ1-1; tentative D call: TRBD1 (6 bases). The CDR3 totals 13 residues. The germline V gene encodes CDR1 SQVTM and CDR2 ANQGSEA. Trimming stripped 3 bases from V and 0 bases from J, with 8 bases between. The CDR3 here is CSVDGGLNTEAFF. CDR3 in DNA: TGCAGCGTTGATGGGGGCCTGAACACTGAAGCTTTCTTT.

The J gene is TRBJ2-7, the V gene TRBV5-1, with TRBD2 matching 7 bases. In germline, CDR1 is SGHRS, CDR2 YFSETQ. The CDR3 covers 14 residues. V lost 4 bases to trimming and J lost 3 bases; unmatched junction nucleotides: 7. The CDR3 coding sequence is TGCGCCAGCAGCCAAGCGGGACTTGACTACGAGCAGTACTTC. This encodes CASSQAGLDYEQYF.

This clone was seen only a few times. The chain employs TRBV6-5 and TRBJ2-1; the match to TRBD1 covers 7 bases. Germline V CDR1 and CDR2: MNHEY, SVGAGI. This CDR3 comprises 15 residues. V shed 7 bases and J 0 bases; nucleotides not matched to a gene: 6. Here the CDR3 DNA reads TGTGCCAGCACCCAACAGGGGTTCTCCTACAATGAGCAGTTCTTC. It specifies CASTQQGFSYNEQFF.

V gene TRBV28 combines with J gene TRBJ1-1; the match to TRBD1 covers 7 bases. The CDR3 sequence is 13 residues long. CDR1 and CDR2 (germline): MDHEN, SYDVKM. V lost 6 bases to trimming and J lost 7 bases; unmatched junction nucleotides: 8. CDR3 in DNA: TGTGCCAGCAGCCGAGGGGGCGCTAATGAAGCTTTCTTT. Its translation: CASSRGGANEAFF.

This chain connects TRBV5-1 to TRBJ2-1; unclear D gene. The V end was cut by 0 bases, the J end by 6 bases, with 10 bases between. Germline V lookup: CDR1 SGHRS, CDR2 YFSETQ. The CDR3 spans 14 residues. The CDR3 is CASSLATPINEQFF. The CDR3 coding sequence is TGCGCCAGCAGCTTGGCGACTCCGATCAATGAGCAGTTCTTC.

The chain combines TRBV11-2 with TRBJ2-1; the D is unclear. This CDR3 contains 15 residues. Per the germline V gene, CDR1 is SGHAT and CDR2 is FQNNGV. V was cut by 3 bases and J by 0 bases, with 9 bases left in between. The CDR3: CASSFSQSSYNEQFF. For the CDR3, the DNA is TGTGCCAGCAGCTTCTCCCAGAGCTCCTACAATGAGCAGTTCTTC.

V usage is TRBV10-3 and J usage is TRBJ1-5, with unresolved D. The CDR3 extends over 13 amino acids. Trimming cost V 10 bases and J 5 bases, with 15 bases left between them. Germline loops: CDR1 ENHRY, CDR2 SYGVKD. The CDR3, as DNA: TGTGCCACCACGTCCACCGGGCATCAGCCCCAGCATTTT. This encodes CATTSTGHQPQHF.

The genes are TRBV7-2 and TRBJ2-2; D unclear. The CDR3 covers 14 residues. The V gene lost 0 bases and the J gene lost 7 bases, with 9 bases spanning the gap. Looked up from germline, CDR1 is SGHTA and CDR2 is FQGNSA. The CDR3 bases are TGTGCCAGCAGCTTAGCCGGGCTCGGCGGGGAGCTGTTTTTT. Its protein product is CASSLAGLGGELFF.

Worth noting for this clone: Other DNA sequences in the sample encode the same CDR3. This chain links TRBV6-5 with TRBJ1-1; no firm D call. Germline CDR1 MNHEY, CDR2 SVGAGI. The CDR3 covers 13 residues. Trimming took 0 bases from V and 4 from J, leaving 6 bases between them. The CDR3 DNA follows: TGTGCCAGCAGTTACTCGAAGGGCACTGAAGCTTTCTTT. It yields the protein CASSYSKGTEAFF.

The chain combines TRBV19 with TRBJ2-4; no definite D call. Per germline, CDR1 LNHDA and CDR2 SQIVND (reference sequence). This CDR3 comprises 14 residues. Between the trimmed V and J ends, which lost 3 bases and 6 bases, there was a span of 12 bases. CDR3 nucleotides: TGTGCCAGTAGTATGGTGGGGATGAGAAACATTCAGTACTTC. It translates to CASSMVGMRNIQYF.